The 17 T cell receptor beta chains in this list originate from one sample, sequenced in a study of beta chain features in type 1 diabetes. Expressed TCRB transcripts were sequenced because the isolated RNA had all been reverse transcribed beforehand. The table came from immunoSEQ multiplex PCR; TCRdb's copy has only in-frame clones and leaves some out. This table holds approximately 470,000 clones, roughly 30% found once. Sequencing was done on a sample of naive CD4+ T cells from blood. Source of these receptors: a man younger than 35 in good health.

This chain uses TRBV30 with TRBJ2-3; 12 nucleotides match TRBD2. The CDR3 spans 16 residues. The V and J ends lost 5 bases and 1 base, in that order; junction bases with no gene match: 7. In germline, CDR1 is GTSNPN, CDR2 SVGIG (reference sequence). The CDR3 DNA reads TGTGCCTGGCGGACTAGCGGGATTGGAGGCACAGATACGCAGTATTTT. Its translation: CAWRTSGIGGTDTQYF.

Only one count was recorded for this clone. The chain is built from TRBV14 and TRBJ1-1; D remains ambiguous. The length of the CDR3 is 13 residues. V lost 3 bases and J 3 bases, leaving 8 bases between the germline ends. The V gene's germline CDR1 is SGHDN and CDR2 FVKESK. Written as DNA, the CDR3 is TGTGCCAGCAGCCAGCAACAGCACACTGAAGCTTTCTTT. Its translation: CASSQQQHTEAFF.

The rearrangement joins TRBV28 to TRBJ2-7; TRBD1 aligns across 7 bases. Germline V CDR1 and CDR2: MDHEN, SYDVKM. With 3 bases clipped from V and 4 bases from J, the junction kept 6 bases outside the gene matches. The CDR3 loop spans 14 amino acids. Here the CDR3 DNA reads TGTGCCAGCAGTTTCCATGACAGGGAGTACGAGCAGTACTTC. Translating it yields CASSFHDREYEQYF.

This sequence joins TRBV27 and TRBJ2-5, with a tentative D call TRBD2 (5 bases). Between the trimmed V and J ends, which lost 4 bases and 1 base, there was a span of 7 bases. CDR1 MNHEY and CDR2 SMNVEV come from the germline V gene (reference sequence). The CDR3 has 13 residues. The DNA for the CDR3 is TGTGCCAGCAGTTCCAGCGGCCAAGAGACCCAGTACTTC. It translates to CASSSSGQETQYF.

CDR3 loop: CAWSAQFSEQYF. The CDR3 nucleotides are TGTGCCTGGAGTGCCCAATTTTCCGAGCAGTACTTC. J is TRBJ2-7 and V is TRBV30; D unresolved. V was pared by 1 base and J by 6 bases, with 10 bases between. CDR1 is GTSNPN, CDR2 SVGIG, per germline (reference sequence). The CDR3 runs to 12 residues.

This clone was found a few times. Other DNA variants within this sample encode the same CDR3. V usage is TRBV15 and J usage is TRBJ2-1; no firm D call. V lost 1 base, J lost 1 base, and 8 bases lay in between. The germline gives CDR1 LNHNV, CDR2 YYDKDF (reference sequence). This CDR3 is 15 amino acids long. The CDR3 region is CATSRGGESYNEQFF. CDR3 DNA: TGTGCCACCAGCAGAGGCGGCGAGTCCTACAATGAGCAGTTCTTC.

The table lists this clone with a few counts. The V call is TRBV5-1, the J call TRBJ1-1; possible D gene TRBD1, 6 bases. CDR3 size: 15 residues. Trimming shortened V by 1 base and J by 4 bases, and 14 bases separated the two germline ends. Per germline, CDR1 SGHRS and CDR2 YFSETQ. This CDR3 is CASSLSQGRTTEAFF. CDR3 bases: TGCGCCAGCAGCTTGTCCCAGGGGCGGACCACTGAAGCTTTCTTT.

The rearrangement joins TRBV11-2 to TRBJ2-1; 11 bases fit TRBD2. Germline assignment: CDR1 SGHAT and CDR2 FQNNGV. The CDR3 loop spans 15 amino acids. Trimming took 5 bases from V and 4 from J; bases not matched to a gene: 4. The CDR3: CASSLSGRAYNEQFF. Written as DNA, the CDR3 is TGTGCCAGCAGCCTTAGCGGGAGGGCATACAATGAGCAGTTCTTC.

This clone was detected only a few times. V gene TRBV7-3 combines with J gene TRBJ2-1, with 7 bases identical to TRBD1. From germline, CDR1 is SGHTA and CDR2 FQGTGA. The CDR3 is 12 residues long. Unmatched junction bases numbered 5, after V lost 5 bases and J lost 10 bases. The CDR3 protein is CASSLQGREQFF. The CDR3 nucleotides read TGTGCCAGCAGCCTACAGGGGAGAGAGCAGTTCTTC.

The genes are TRBV7-9 and TRBJ2-1; no firm D call. The germline V gene has CDR1 SEHNR and CDR2 FQNEAQ (reference sequence). There are 15 residues in the CDR3. V gave up 2 bases and J gave up 7 bases, with 15 bases separating them. CDR3 region: CASSLSSALGNEQFF. As DNA, the CDR3 is TGTGCCAGCAGCTTATCCTCCGCCTTGGGGAATGAGCAGTTCTTC. The full variable domain, rest sourced from reference TRBV7-9 and TRBJ2-1, is DTGVSQNPRHKITKRGQNVTFRCDPISEHNRLYWYRQTLGQGPEFLTYFQNEAQLEKSRLLSDRFSAERPKGSFSTLEIQRTEQGDSAMYLCASSLSSALGNEQFFGPGTRLTVL.

The J gene is TRBJ2-5, the V gene TRBV5-6; perhaps TRBD1 as D (5 bases). Germline-derived CDR1 and CDR2 are SGHDT and YYEEEE. Trimming shortened V by 9 bases and J by 4 bases, and 7 bases separated the two germline ends. The CDR3 has 10 amino acids. The CDR3 is CAIDRETQYF. The CDR3 DNA sequence: TGTGCCATAGACAGAGAGACCCAGTACTTC.

V usage is TRBV4-3 and J usage is TRBJ2-1; 10 bases are a match to TRBD1. CDR1 is LGHNA and CDR2 is YSLEER in the germline V gene. The trim removed 0 bases at V and 6 bases at J, leaving 11 bases unmatched. This CDR3 region has 18 residues. The CDR3 DNA follows: TGCGCCAGCAGCCAAGAGCCCCGAAGACAGGGGGCTATCAATGAGCAGTTCTTC. Amino acids: CASSQEPRRQGAINEQFF.

This clone was seen a handful of times. The chain combines TRBV19 with TRBJ1-2; D may be TRBD1 (5 bases). The V gene's germline CDR1 is LNHDA and CDR2 SQIVND (reference sequence). The CDR3 is 14 amino acids. V was shortened by 6 bases and J by 8 bases, with 19 bases between the two germline ends. The chain's CDR3 is CASSHDFGGDGYTF. In nucleotides, the CDR3 is TGTGCCAGTAGCCATGACTTTGGCGGGGACGGCTACACCTTC.

This clone has just a few counts. The chain recombines TRBV5-6 with TRBJ1-4; TRBD1 might be the D (5 bases). The CDR3 consists of 14 residues. CDR1 and CDR2 from the germline V gene are SGHDT and YYEEEE. Trimming cost V 1 base and J 8 bases, with 12 bases left between them. CDR3 loop: CASSLRTWGEKLFF. CDR3 sequence (DNA): TGTGCCAGCAGCTTGAGGACATGGGGCGAAAAACTGTTTTTT. Full variable domain (missing parts from reference TRBV5-6 and TRBJ1-4): DAGVTQSPTHLIKTRGQQVTLRCSPKSGHDTVSWYQQALGQGPQFIFQYYEEEERQRGNFPDRFSGHQFPNYSSELNVNALLLGDSALYLCASSLRTWGEKLFFGSGTQLSVL.

As regards this clone: The sample has other DNA sequences that encode this CDR3 too. The chain joins TRBV29-1 to TRBJ2-5, with a weak D call TRBD1 (6 bases). V was trimmed by 1 base and J by 1 base, leaving 7 bases between them. CDR1 and CDR2 (germline): SQVTM, ANQGSEA. This CDR3 contains 13 residues. The CDR3 coding sequence is TGCAGCGTTGAAGGGACAGTCCAAGAGACCCAGTACTTC. Its protein is CSVEGTVQETQYF.

Only one count was recorded for this clone. The chain uses TRBV7-3 and TRBJ1-1; D might be TRBD1 (6 bases). This CDR3 is 15 amino acids long. The V gene's germline CDR1 is SGHTA and CDR2 FQGTGA. V lost 2 bases to trimming and J lost 1 base, with 11 bases between them. The CDR3 nucleotides read TGTGCCAGCAGCTTAGGTCCCAGGGGGAACACTGAAGCTTTCTTT. Protein product: CASSLGPRGNTEAFF.

In regard to this clone: Within the sample, other DNA sequences also encode this same CDR3. This chain links TRBV18 with TRBJ2-7; no clear D gene. The CDR3 loop spans 12 amino acids. Germline V CDR1 and CDR2: KGHSH, LQKENI. Between the trimmed V and J ends, which lost 4 bases and 1 base, there was a span of 5 bases. CDR3 sequence: CASSRDSYEQYF. CDR3 sequence (DNA): TGTGCCAGCTCACGGGATTCCTACGAGCAGTACTTC.